The clone carrying this T cell receptor beta chain has only one observation. The entry originates in a study of blood T cell repertoires in COVID-19. On the study more broadly: Acute and convalescent COVID-19 samples came from the United States, Italy and Spain.

Germline CDR1 SGHTA, CDR2 FQGTGA. The CDR3 spans 13 residues. Deletions cut 6 bases from V and 5 bases from J, with 13 bases between. Using immunoSEQ multiplex PCR, the repertoire was profiled, and TCRdb retains in-frame clones only, with some absent. Of approximately 180,000 clones in the sample, around nine tenths are singletons; the top ten hold around 0.53%. The V call is TRBV7-3, the J call TRBJ2-5, with TRBD1 as a possible D gene (5 bases). Sequences were obtained from peripheral blood. The receptor's source is a man in his fifties or sixties with acute or convalescent COVID-19. CDR3 amino acids: CASSPGFEETQYF. In DNA, the CDR3 is TGTGCCAGCAGTCCAGGGTTTGAGGAGACCCAGTACTTC.